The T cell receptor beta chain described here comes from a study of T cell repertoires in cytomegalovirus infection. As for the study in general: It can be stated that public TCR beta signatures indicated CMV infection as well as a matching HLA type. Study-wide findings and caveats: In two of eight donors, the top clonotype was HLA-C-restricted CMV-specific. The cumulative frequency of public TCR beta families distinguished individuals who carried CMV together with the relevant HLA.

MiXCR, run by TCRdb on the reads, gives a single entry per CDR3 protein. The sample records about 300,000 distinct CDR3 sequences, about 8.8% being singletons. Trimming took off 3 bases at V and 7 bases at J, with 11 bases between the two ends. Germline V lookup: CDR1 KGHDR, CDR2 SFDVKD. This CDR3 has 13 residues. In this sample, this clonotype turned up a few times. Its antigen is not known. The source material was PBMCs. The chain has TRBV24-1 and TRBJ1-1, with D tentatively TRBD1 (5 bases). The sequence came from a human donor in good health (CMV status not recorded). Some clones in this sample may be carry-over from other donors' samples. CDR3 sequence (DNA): TGTGCCACCAGTGATCCTGGACAACTTGAAGCTTTCTTT. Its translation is CATSDPGQLEAFF.